The TCR beta chain under discussion was sequenced for a study of human T cells and chemical hapten exposure. Notes on the study in general: Expanded TCRs created a significantly greater count of big CDR3 similarity clusters than controls did.

This clonotype was detected many times. Its antigen is currently unknown. The time point: patch test 1, 2 weeks after DPC sensitization. Treatment reported: therapeutic diphenylcyclopropenone sensitization with weekly scalp DPC. This CDR3 spans 17 amino acids. The germline V gene encodes CDR1 ENHRY and CDR2 SYGVKD. The ends lost 8 bases at V and 2 bases at J; junction bases unmatched: 10. TCRdb called the RACE reads again in MiXCR, with one record for every CDR3 protein. Of approximately 340,000 distinct CDR3 sequences in the sample, around 7% were seen once. Sequences were derived from whole blood, sampled in connection with sensitization to the hapten diphenylcyclopropenone (DPC). The receptor was isolated from a woman aged 18-29 years with alopecia areata. Some clones in this sample may be carry-over from other donors' samples. The chain couples TRBV10-3 to TRBJ2-6, with 9 bases lining up with TRBD1. The CDR3 sequence is CAIEAGTGHPGANVLTF. The CDR3 DNA is TGTGCCATCGAGGCCGGGACAGGGCACCCTGGGGCCAACGTCCTGACTTTC.